The 9 T cell receptor beta chains listed next were all sequenced from one sample in a study of CD8 T cells in acute hepatitis C reinfection. Assay used: immunoSEQ multiplex PCR; TCRdb lists only in-frame clones, some missing. This sample has approximately 39,000 clones; 80% to 90% occur once, and the top ten carry under 0.65%. Indicated time point: naive CD8 control sorted from an acute-time-point sample. Sequenced material: naive CD8+ T cells from PBMCs. The receptor source for this set is a man aged 25-45 years with chronic hepatitis C.

The chain joins TRBV9 to TRBJ1-1; tentatively, D is TRBD1 (5 bases). Germline V CDR1 and CDR2: SGDLS, YYNGEE. The V and J ends lost 0 bases and 4 bases respectively, with 16 bases between them. The CDR3 has 16 residues. In DNA form, the CDR3 reads TGTGCCAGCAGCGTAGGGCCAGGGCCTACGGGCACTGAAGCTTTCTTT. It encodes CASSVGPGPTGTEAFF.

The J gene is TRBJ1-5, the V gene TRBV27; TRBD1 is a possible D gene (6 bases). V was trimmed by 5 bases and J by 6 bases, leaving 14 bases between them. Germline V gene lookup returns CDR1 MNHEY and CDR2 SMNVEV (reference sequence). This CDR3 is built from 14 residues. The CDR3 region has the DNA TGTGCCAGCAGTCCCACAGGGTTTGGTCAGCCCCAGCATTTT. Translated: CASSPTGFGQPQHF.

The V call is TRBV5-1, the J call TRBJ2-3; TRBD1 might be the D (5 bases). The CDR3 is 12 residues long. V was shortened by 0 bases and J by 6 bases, with 5 bases between the two germline ends. CDR1 is SGHRS, CDR2 YFSETQ, per germline. The CDR3 protein is CASSLEGDTQYF. As DNA, the CDR3 is TGCGCCAGCAGCTTGGAGGGGGATACGCAGTATTTT.

The gene calls are TRBV11-2 and TRBJ2-3, with D perhaps TRBD1 (6 bases). This CDR3 has 15 residues. Trimming pared 6 bases from V and 0 bases from J, leaving 13 bases between. Looked up from germline, CDR1 is SGHAT and CDR2 is FQNNGV. The CDR3 DNA reads TGTGCCAGCAGTTCAGGGACACCGAGCACAGATACGCAGTATTTT. It translates to CASSSGTPSTDTQYF.

The chain has TRBV11-2 and TRBJ2-7, with 8 bases identical to TRBD1. V lost 6 bases, J lost 6 bases, and 4 bases stayed unmatched. This CDR3 spans 12 amino acids. Germline CDR1 reads SGHAT; CDR2 reads FQNNGV. The CDR3 region has the DNA TGTGCCAGCAGTCCCACAGGGGGCGAGCAGTACTTC. Translated, it gives CASSPTGGEQYF.

This clone was recorded only once. The chain couples TRBV5-6 to TRBJ2-3, with D unclear. The V end lost 7 bases, the J end lost 6 bases, and 15 bases lay between the germline ends. This CDR3 region has 13 residues. Germline V gene sequence: CDR1 SGHDT, CDR2 YYEEEE. CDR3 sequence (DNA): TGTGCCAGCCCCTTTCAGAGTGGTGATACGCAGTATTTT. This codes for CASPFQSGDTQYF.

This rearrangement joins TRBV19 to TRBJ1-1; no reliable D call. The germline V gene has CDR1 LNHDA and CDR2 SQIVND (reference sequence). The CDR3 spans 12 residues. The V end lost 7 bases, the J end lost 1 base, and 7 bases lay between the germline ends. Here the CDR3 DNA reads TGTGCCAGTAAGGGCGGGAACACTGAAGCTTTCTTT. It is translated as CASKGGNTEAFF.

This chain joins TRBV25-1 and TRBJ1-1; TRBD1 is a possible D gene (6 bases). Germline V gives CDR1 MGHDK, CDR2 SYGVNS. V was clipped by 11 bases and J by 2 bases, with 12 bases between them. The CDR3 runs 12 residues. The CDR3 here is CAAGDANTEAFF. The CDR3 nucleotides read TGTGCCGCAGGGGACGCAAACACTGAAGCTTTCTTT.

The chain couples TRBV4-1 to TRBJ2-5; D is ambiguous. The J call may be in error: the DNA end matches TRBJ2-7 better. Germline values: CDR1 MGHRA, CDR2 YSYEKL. The CDR3 covers 15 residues. The CDR3 spells CASSQEIWGGYEQYF. The DNA for the CDR3 is TGCGCCAGCAGCCAAGAAATATGGGGTGGCTACGAGCAGTACTTC.